This record looks at one T cell receptor beta chain sequence and its context. The record originates from a study of OX40 agonist ivuxolimab in advanced cancers. Study summary: Mean age roughly 65 years, range about 20 to 79; roughly 80% male.

The V and J ends lost 3 bases and 1 base, in that order; junction bases with no gene match: 4. The CDR3 is 15 amino acids. CDR1 is MNHEY and CDR2 is SMNVEV in the germline V gene (reference sequence). This table comes from immunoSEQ multiplex PCR, and its TCRdb copy is limited to in-frame clones, with some not included. The sample lists about 64,000 clones, approximately 84% occurring once. The chain is built from TRBV27 and TRBJ1-1; 8 bases fit TRBD1. This receptor was taken from an adult with an advanced solid tumor such as melanoma, head and neck, liver or kidney cancer. The sample in question was CD4+ or CD8+ T cells sorted from blood, obtained in a trial of the OX40 agonist ivuxolimab. The CDR3 DNA is TGTGCCAGCAGTTTCTTCACAGGGGGGAACACTGAAGCTTTCTTT. It is translated as CASSFFTGGNTEAFF.